The entry below gives a single T cell receptor beta chain sequence along with its context. Per the study methods: Amplification of reference gene primers provided the estimated nucleated cell counts. Repertoires were generated with immunoSEQ multiplex PCR, while TCRdb's copy carries only in-frame clones and drops some. Clonal size and the V and J genes are those of that table, whereas D and trimming came from the DNA. Here the sample spans some 180,000 clones, about 80% being singletons. The data belong to a study of blood T cell repertoires in COVID-19. Whole-study context: Specimens from acute and convalescent COVID-19 originated in the United States, Italy and Spain. In each case, the material was cDNA or gDNA derived from T cells, B-cell-depleted T cells, or PBMCs.

The V segment lost 0 bases and the J segment 7 bases; nucleotides outside the gene matches: 9. CDR1 SGHVS and CDR2 FNYEAQ come from the germline V gene. The CDR3 is made up of 16 amino acids. The V call is TRBV7-6, the J call TRBJ1-2, with TRBD1 matching 9 bases. This clonotype was sampled from a human donor in a cohort sampled during active COVID-19. The sample comprised peripheral blood. The DNA for the CDR3 is TGTGCCAGCAGCTTAGCCTCACAGGGGGCGACGGGTGGCTACACCTTC. Translated, it gives CASSLASQGATGGYTF.